This T cell receptor (beta chain) was captured by sequencing in a study of blood T cell repertoires in COVID-19. In the study overall: Specimens from acute and convalescent COVID-19 originated in the United States, Italy and Spain. PBMCs, B-cell-depleted T cells, or T cells provided the cDNA or gDNA that made up the material.

Patients in Seattle were enrolled during active infection, then followed longitudinally. The CDR3 is made up of 15 amino acids. Per germline, CDR1 LNHDA and CDR2 SQIVND (reference sequence). The V end lost 4 bases, the J end lost 7 bases, and 20 bases lay between the germline ends. In the original workflow: Reference gene primers were amplified, and this amplification served to estimate nucleated cell counts. The data were produced by immunoSEQ multiplex PCR, yet TCRdb's version contains in-frame clones alone and is incomplete. V and J calls plus clone size are reproduced from that table; the DNA served to infer D and trimming. The sample lists approximately 210,000 clones, 84% occurring once.

The rearrangement uses TRBV19 and TRBJ2-7; D is possibly TRBD1 (5 bases). This receptor was obtained from a woman aged 80 or older with COVID-19, enrolled during active disease. Sequenced material: peripheral blood. The CDR3 DNA reads as TGTGCCAGTAGTACCCTGACAGATCAGCCTAGGGAGCAGTACTTC. It codes for CASSTLTDQPREQYF.